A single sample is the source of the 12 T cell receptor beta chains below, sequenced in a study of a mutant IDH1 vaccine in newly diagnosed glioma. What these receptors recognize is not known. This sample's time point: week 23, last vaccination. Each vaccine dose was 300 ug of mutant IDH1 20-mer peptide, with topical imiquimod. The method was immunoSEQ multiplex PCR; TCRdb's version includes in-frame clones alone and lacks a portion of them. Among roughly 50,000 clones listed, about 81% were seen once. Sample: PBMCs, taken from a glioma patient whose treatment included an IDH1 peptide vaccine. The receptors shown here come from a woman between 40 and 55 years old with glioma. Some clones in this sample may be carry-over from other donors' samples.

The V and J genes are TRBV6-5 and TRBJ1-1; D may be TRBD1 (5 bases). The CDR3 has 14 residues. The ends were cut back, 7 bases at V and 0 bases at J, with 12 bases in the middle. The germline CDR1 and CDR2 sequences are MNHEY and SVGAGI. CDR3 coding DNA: TGTGCCAGCACCCCGGGGGGGGTGAACACTGAAGCTTTCTTT. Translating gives CASTPGGVNTEAFF.

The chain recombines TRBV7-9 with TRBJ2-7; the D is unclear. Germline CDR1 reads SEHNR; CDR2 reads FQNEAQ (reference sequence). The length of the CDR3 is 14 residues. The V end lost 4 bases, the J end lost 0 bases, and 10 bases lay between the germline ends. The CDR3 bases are TGTGCCAGCAGCTCTACCCTCGACTCCTACGAGCAGTACTTC. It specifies CASSSTLDSYEQYF.

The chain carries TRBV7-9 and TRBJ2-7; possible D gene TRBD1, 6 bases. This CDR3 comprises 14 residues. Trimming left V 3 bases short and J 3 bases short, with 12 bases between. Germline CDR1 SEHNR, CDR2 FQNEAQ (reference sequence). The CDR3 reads CASSFRQDSYEQYF. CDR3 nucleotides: TGTGCCAGCAGCTTCCGACAGGATAGCTACGAGCAGTACTTC.

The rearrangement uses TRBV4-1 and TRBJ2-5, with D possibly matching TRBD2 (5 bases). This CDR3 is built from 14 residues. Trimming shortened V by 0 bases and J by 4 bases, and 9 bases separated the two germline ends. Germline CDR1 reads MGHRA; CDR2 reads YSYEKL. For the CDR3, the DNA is TGCGCCAGCAGCCAAGAAGTGGCGGGAGAGACCCAGTACTTC. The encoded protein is CASSQEVAGETQYF.

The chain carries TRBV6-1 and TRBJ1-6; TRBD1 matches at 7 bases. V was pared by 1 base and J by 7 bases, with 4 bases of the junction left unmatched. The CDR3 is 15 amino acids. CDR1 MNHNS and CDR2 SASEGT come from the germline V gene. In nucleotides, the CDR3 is TGTGCCAGCAGTGAAGGGGGCAGGGGGAATTCACCCCTCCACTTT. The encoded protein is CASSEGGRGNSPLHF.

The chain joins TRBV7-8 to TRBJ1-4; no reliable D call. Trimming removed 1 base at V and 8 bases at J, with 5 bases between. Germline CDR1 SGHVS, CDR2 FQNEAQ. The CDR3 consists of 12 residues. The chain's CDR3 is CASSLGWEKLFF. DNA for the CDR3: TGTGCCAGCAGCTTAGGTTGGGAAAAACTGTTTTTT.

CDR3 in amino acids: CASPSGPNTEAFF. The CDR3 coding sequence is TGTGCCAGCCCCTCAGGGCCGAACACTGAAGCTTTCTTT. The chain uses TRBV28 and TRBJ1-1; a possible D gene is TRBD1 (5 bases). CDR1 and CDR2 (germline): MDHEN, SYDVKM. CDR3 size: 13 residues. Trimming took 8 bases from V and 1 from J, leaving 11 bases between them.

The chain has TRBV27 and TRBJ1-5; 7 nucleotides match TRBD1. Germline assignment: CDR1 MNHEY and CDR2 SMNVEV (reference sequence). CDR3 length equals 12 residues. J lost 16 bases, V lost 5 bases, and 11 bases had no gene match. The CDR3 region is CASSRHRGPRHF. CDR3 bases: TGTGCCAGCAGTCGCCACAGGGGACCGAGACATTTT.

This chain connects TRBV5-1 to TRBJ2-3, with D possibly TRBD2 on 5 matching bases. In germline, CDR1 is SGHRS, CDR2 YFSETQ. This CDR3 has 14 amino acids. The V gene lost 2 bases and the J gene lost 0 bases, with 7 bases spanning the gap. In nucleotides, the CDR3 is TGCGCCAGCAGCTTAGCGGCTAGCACAGATACGCAGTATTTT. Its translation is CASSLAASTDTQYF.

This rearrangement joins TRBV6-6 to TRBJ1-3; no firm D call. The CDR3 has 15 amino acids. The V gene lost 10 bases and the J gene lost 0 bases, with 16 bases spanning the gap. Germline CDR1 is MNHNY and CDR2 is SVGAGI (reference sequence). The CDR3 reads CATLRAGSSGNTIYF. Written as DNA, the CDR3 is TGTGCCACCCTTAGGGCGGGGTCCTCTGGAAACACCATATATTTT.

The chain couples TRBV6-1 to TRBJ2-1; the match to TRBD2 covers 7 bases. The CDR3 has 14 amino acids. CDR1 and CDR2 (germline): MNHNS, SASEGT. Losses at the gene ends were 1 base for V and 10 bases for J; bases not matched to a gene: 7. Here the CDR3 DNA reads TGTGCCAGCAGTGAAGTGGGGGGGGGACGGGAGCAGTTCTTC. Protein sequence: CASSEVGGGREQFF.

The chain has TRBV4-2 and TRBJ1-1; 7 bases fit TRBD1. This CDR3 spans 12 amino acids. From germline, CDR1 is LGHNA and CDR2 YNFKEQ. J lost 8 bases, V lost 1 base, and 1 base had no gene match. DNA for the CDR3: TGTGCCAGCAGCCAAGGGGACAGCGAAGCTTTCTTT. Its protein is CASSQGDSEAFF.